This T cell receptor beta chain comes out of a study of blood T cell repertoires in COVID-19. Study-wide background: Samples taken during acute and convalescent COVID-19 were collected in the United States, Italy and Spain. Nucleic acid was either cDNA or gDNA, and it came from T cells, B-cell-depleted T cells, or PBMCs.

Original processing notes: Quantification of nucleated cells was approximated via reference gene primer amplification. Sequenced by immunoSEQ multiplex PCR; TCRdb stores in-frame clones only, minus some. That table supplies the V and J calls and clone size; D and trimming were determined from the DNA. This sample yields about 76,000 clones, of which 70% to 90% are seen a single time; roughly a sixth belongs to the top ten. V was shortened by 2 bases and J by 5 bases, with 14 bases between the two germline ends. The V gene's germline CDR1 is PRHDT and CDR2 FYEKMQ (reference sequence). The length of the CDR3 is 15 residues.

Material for sequencing was peripheral blood. This receptor was taken from a human donor in a cohort sampled during active COVID-19. The rearrangement joins TRBV13 to TRBJ2-3; possibly TRBD1 for D (5 bases). This chain's CDR3 is CASSLYGVRGDTQYF. CDR3 DNA sequence: TGTGCCAGCAGCTTATATGGGGTTAGGGGAGATACGCAGTATTTT.